The 28 T cell receptor beta chains in this list originate from one sample, sequenced in a study of blood T cell repertoires in COVID-19. Repertoires were generated with immunoSEQ multiplex PCR, while TCRdb's copy carries only in-frame clones and drops some. The sample carries about 370,000 clones, nearly 90% recorded once. The sample was PBMCs or T cells enriched from blood (not recorded which). These receptors were collected from a woman aged 25 to 39 who had recovered from COVID-19.

The chain recombines TRBV19 with TRBJ1-4; a possible D gene is TRBD1 (6 bases). The CDR3 has 15 residues. The V gene lost 7 bases and the J gene lost 8 bases, with 20 bases spanning the gap. Germline V CDR1 and CDR2: LNHDA, SQIVND (reference sequence). CDR3 sequence (DNA): TGTGCCAGTACCGGGGCTCGGGGGGGCAGGGAAAAACTGTTTTTT. Amino acids: CASTGARGGREKLFF.

This clone was seen only once. This chain links TRBV19 with TRBJ1-1; the D is unclear. V lost 6 bases, J lost 2 bases, and 13 bases lay in between. The V gene's germline CDR1 is LNHDA and CDR2 SQIVND (reference sequence). The CDR3 totals 14 residues. The CDR3, as DNA: TGTGCCAGTAGCCCCCAGGCGACCAACACTGAAGCTTTCTTT. Amino acids: CASSPQATNTEAFF.

V gene TRBV30 combines with J gene TRBJ1-4; D is unresolved. The CDR3 covers 13 residues. Germline V gene sequence: CDR1 GTSNPN, CDR2 SVGIG (reference sequence). The V end lost 0 bases, the J end lost 4 bases, and 6 bases lay between the germline ends. The CDR3 coding sequence is TGTGCCTGGAGTGTACGGGATAATGAAAAACTGTTTTTT. Encoded protein: CAWSVRDNEKLFF.

Only one count was recorded for this clone. This rearrangement joins TRBV14 to TRBJ1-2, with 7 bases identical to TRBD1. The CDR3 has 14 residues. Germline V gene sequence: CDR1 SGHDN, CDR2 FVKESK. The V segment lost 5 bases and the J segment 2 bases; nucleotides outside the gene matches: 5. Here the CDR3 DNA reads TGTGCCAGCAGCTCCCCGACAGGGAACTATGGCTACACCTTC. Translated, it gives CASSSPTGNYGYTF.

The CDR3 sequence is CASSPGHNVDTQYF. CDR3 DNA: TGTGCCAGCAGCCCAGGGCACAATGTGGATACGCAGTATTTT. This chain uses TRBV3-1 (or the pseudogene TRBV3-2) with TRBJ2-3; a weak D match, TRBD1 (5 bases). The germline V gene encodes CDR1 LGHDT and CDR2 YNNKEL (reference sequence). V lost 4 bases and J 6 bases, leaving 14 bases between the germline ends. The CDR3 is 14 residues long.

V usage is TRBV5-1 and J usage is TRBJ2-1; a possible D gene is TRBD2 (6 bases). The CDR3 runs 15 residues. The V end lost 7 bases, the J end lost 5 bases, and 19 bases lay between the germline ends. In germline, CDR1 is SGHRS, CDR2 YFSETQ. The CDR3 spells CASLSGGNLNNEQFF. The CDR3 DNA reads as TGCGCCAGCTTGTCCGGCGGGAATCTGAACAATGAGCAGTTCTTC.

The genes are TRBV5-6 and TRBJ2-3; a weak D match, TRBD1 (5 bases). CDR3 length equals 14 residues. Germline V gene lookup returns CDR1 SGHDT and CDR2 YYEEEE. Trimming left V 5 bases short and J 2 bases short, with 12 bases between. In nucleotides, the CDR3 is TGTGCCAGCAGTAAGACCAGGGTCACAGATACGCAGTATTTT. It codes for CASSKTRVTDTQYF.

The rearrangement joins TRBV5-6 to TRBJ2-7; TRBD2 is a possible D gene (5 bases). Trimming took off 4 bases at V and 3 bases at J, with 14 bases between the two ends. The CDR3 has 14 residues. The germline V gene has CDR1 SGHDT and CDR2 YYEEEE. CDR3 in DNA: TGTGCCAGCAGCCAATTGGAGGATAGCTACGAGCAGTACTTC. The encoded protein is CASSQLEDSYEQYF.

This sequence joins TRBV9 and TRBJ1-1; D ambiguous. Germline assignment: CDR1 SGDLS and CDR2 YYNGEE. The CDR3 length is 15 residues. The ends were cut back, 2 bases at V and 1 base at J, with 12 bases in the middle. CDR3 amino acids: CASSVGVSGNTEAFF. DNA of the CDR3: TGTGCCAGCAGCGTCGGGGTCAGTGGGAACACTGAAGCTTTCTTT.

CDR3 nucleotide sequence: TGTGCCAGCAGCGAAGGACTAGCGGGATACAATGAGCAGTTCTTC. Its protein product is CASSEGLAGYNEQFF. This chain connects TRBV7-9 to TRBJ2-1, with 12 bases matching TRBD2. The V and J ends lost 5 bases and 4 bases, in that order; junction bases with no gene match: 3. The V gene's germline CDR1 is SEHNR and CDR2 FQNEAQ (reference sequence). The CDR3 runs 15 residues.

The chain employs TRBV28 and TRBJ2-7, with 11 bases fitting TRBD1. This CDR3 spans 15 amino acids. J lost 5 bases, V lost 5 bases, and 8 bases had no gene match. CDR1 and CDR2 from the germline V gene are MDHEN and SYDVKM. CDR3 DNA: TGTGCCAGCAGTAGCCCGGGACAGGGGGTTCACGAGCAGTACTTC. This codes for CASSSPGQGVHEQYF. The variable domain in full, completed from reference TRBV28 and TRBJ2-7, reads DVKVTQSSRYLVKRTGEKVFLECVQDMDHENMFWYRQDPGLGLRLIYFSYDVKMKEKGDIPEGYSVSREKKERFSLILESASTNQTSMYLCASSSPGQGVHEQYFGPGTRLTVT.

The V call is TRBV7-2, the J call TRBJ2-2; TRBD1 agrees at 12 bases. Per the germline V gene, CDR1 is SGHTA and CDR2 is FQGNSA. CDR3 size: 16 residues. The V segment lost 3 bases and the J segment 4 bases; nucleotides outside the gene matches: 3. Written as DNA, the CDR3 is TGTGCCAGCAGCTTGGGGACAGGGGGCGTCACCGGGGAGCTGTTTTTT. Encoded protein: CASSLGTGGVTGELFF.

The chain uses TRBV6-2 or TRBV6-3 and TRBJ2-3, with TRBD2 identical over 15 bases. J lost 1 base, V lost 1 base, and 3 bases had no gene match. Germline V lookup: CDR1 MNHEY, CDR2 SVGEGT. This CDR3 has 18 residues. As DNA, the CDR3 is TGTGCCAGCAGTTACTTGGGGACTAGCGGGGGGCGCACAGATACGCAGTATTTT. Translating it yields CASSYLGTSGGRTDTQYF.

J is TRBJ2-1 and V is TRBV30; D not resolved. Trimming took 2 bases from V and 8 from J, leaving 10 bases between them. The CDR3 runs to 12 residues. CDR1 is GTSNPN and CDR2 is SVGIG in the germline V gene (reference sequence). The CDR3 region is CAWSSTEYEQFF. CDR3 sequence (DNA): TGTGCCTGGAGTTCGACGGAGTATGAGCAGTTCTTC.

The CDR3 DNA sequence: TGTGCCAGCTCACTCAACGAGCGACAGGGCGGGTCACCCCTCCACTTT. Residues: CASSLNERQGGSPLHF. The genes are TRBV18 and TRBJ1-6, with TRBD1 identical over 7 bases. The V segment lost 4 bases and the J segment 10 bases; nucleotides outside the gene matches: 13. Germline assignment: CDR1 KGHSH and CDR2 LQKENI. The CDR3 is made up of 16 amino acids.

The chain couples TRBV12-5 to TRBJ2-3; 11 bases are a match to TRBD2. In germline, CDR1 is LGHNT, CDR2 FRNRAP. Losses at the gene ends were 1 base for V and 0 bases for J; bases not matched to a gene: 0. The CDR3 is 16 residues long. In DNA form, the CDR3 reads TGTGCTAGTGGTTTGGGACTAGCGGGGAGCACAGATACGCAGTATTTT. It encodes CASGLGLAGSTDTQYF.

This clone showed up just once. The V and J genes are TRBV19 and TRBJ2-1; 7 nucleotides match TRBD2. J gave up 3 bases and V 3 bases, and 5 bases lay outside the gene matches. Germline V gene data show CDR1 as LNHDA and CDR2 as SQIVND (reference sequence). CDR3 length: 15 amino acids. The CDR3 nucleotides are TGTGCCAGTAGTATCATCGGGGGGTACTACAATGAGCAGTTCTTC. Amino acids: CASSIIGGYYNEQFF. Full variable domain (rest looked up from reference TRBV19 and TRBJ2-1): DGGITQSPKYLFRKEGQNVTLSCEQNLNHDAMYWYRQDPGQGLRLIYYSQIVNDFQKGDIAEGYSVSREKKESFPLTVTSAQKNPTAFYLCASSIIGGYYNEQFFGPGTRLTVL.

The chain couples TRBV10-1 to TRBJ2-1, with D unclear. The CDR3 is 13 residues long. Germline lookup yields CDR1 WNHNN and CDR2 SYGVQD (reference sequence). V dropped 3 bases and J dropped 6 bases, with 9 bases sitting between them. CDR3 residues: CASSDMLVNEQFF. The CDR3 region has the DNA TGCGCCAGCAGTGACATGCTAGTCAATGAGCAGTTCTTC.

The rearrangement links TRBV28 to TRBJ2-7, with 9 nucleotides matching TRBD1. The V segment lost 5 bases and the J segment 2 bases; nucleotides outside the gene matches: 10. In germline, CDR1 is MDHEN, CDR2 SYDVKM. CDR3 length: 16 amino acids. The CDR3 is CASSTSGTGSPYEQYF. DNA of the CDR3: TGTGCCAGCAGTACGTCCGGGACAGGGTCACCCTACGAGCAGTACTTC.

Note on this clone: The sample carries other DNA sequences with the same CDR3. The chain links TRBV12-3 or TRBV12-4 to TRBJ1-5, with D possibly TRBD1 on 5 matching bases. V dropped 1 base and J dropped 5 bases, with 6 bases sitting between them. This CDR3 comprises 13 residues. The CDR3 nucleotides read TGTGCCAGCAGTTTAGGGGGGGATCAGCCCCAGCATTTT. It translates to CASSLGGDQPQHF.

The chain couples TRBV11-2 to TRBJ1-2, with D maybe TRBD1 (5 bases). The length of the CDR3 is 14 residues. The V and J ends lost 7 bases and 5 bases respectively, with 17 bases between them. Germline CDR1 SGHAT, CDR2 FQNNGV. Here the CDR3 reads CASNALGRTYGYTF. The CDR3, as DNA: TGTGCCAGCAACGCCCTCGGACGGACATATGGCTACACCTTC.

This sequence joins TRBV12-3 or TRBV12-4 and TRBJ1-3; the D is unclear. CDR3 length: 13 residues. Trimming removed 4 bases from V and 1 base from J, with 5 bases in between. CDR3 sequence (DNA): TGTGCCAGCAGTTCCCCATCTGGAAACACCATATATTTT. Amino acids: CASSSPSGNTIYF.

CDR3 loop: CASSRDRGTGANVLTF. The CDR3 coding sequence is TGTGCCAGTAGTCGGGACAGGGGTACTGGGGCCAACGTCCTGACTTTC. The gene calls are TRBV19 and TRBJ2-6; 10 bases line up with TRBD1. With V trimmed by 5 bases and J by 2 bases, 3 bases remained unmatched. CDR1 LNHDA and CDR2 SQIVND come from the germline V gene (reference sequence). The CDR3 consists of 16 residues. Variable domain in full (rest from reference TRBV19 and TRBJ2-6): DGGITQSPKYLFRKEGQNVTLSCEQNLNHDAMYWYRQDPGQGLRLIYYSQIVNDFQKGDIAEGYSVSREKKESFPLTVTSAQKNPTAFYLCASSRDRGTGANVLTFGAGSRLTVL.

V gene TRBV28 combines with J gene TRBJ1-5, with TRBD1 as a possible D gene (6 bases). CDR1 is MDHEN and CDR2 is SYDVKM in the germline V gene. V lost 7 bases and J 4 bases, leaving 14 bases between the germline ends. The CDR3 is 14 amino acids. The chain's CDR3 is CASTTQGINQPQHF. The CDR3 nucleotides are TGTGCCAGCACCACACAGGGTATTAATCAGCCCCAGCATTTT.

V gene TRBV12-3 or TRBV12-4 combines with J gene TRBJ1-5, with 7 bases identical to TRBD1. The length of the CDR3 is 13 residues. The J segment lost 11 bases and the V segment lost 6 bases, leaving 10 bases of the junction unmatched. In DNA, the CDR3 is TGTGCCAGCAGACCTCAGGGGGTCGAGTCCCAGCATTTT. It specifies CASRPQGVESQHF.

This chain connects TRBV5-1 to TRBJ2-5; TRBD2 is a possible D gene (5 bases). The CDR3 length is 11 residues. Per germline, CDR1 SGHRS and CDR2 YFSETQ. Trimming took 4 bases from V and 9 from J, leaving 10 bases between them. CDR3 DNA: TGCGCCAGCAGCGAAATCGGGGCCCAGTACTTC. This translates into CASSEIGAQYF.

This clone is a singleton in its sample. The V gene is TRBV5-6, the J gene TRBJ2-3; 7 positions agree with TRBD2. Germline V gene data show CDR1 as SGHDT and CDR2 as YYEEEE. Losses at the gene ends were 7 bases for V and 2 bases for J; bases not matched to a gene: 10. This CDR3 is 15 amino acids long. CDR3 sequence: CASSSTGGITDTQYF. Here the CDR3 DNA reads TGTGCCAGCTCCTCGACCGGGGGGATCACAGATACGCAGTATTTT.

The V call is TRBV19, the J call TRBJ2-1; D possibly corresponds to TRBD1 (5 bases). The V end lost 1 base, the J end lost 7 bases, and 20 bases lay between the germline ends. The germline V gene encodes CDR1 LNHDA and CDR2 SQIVND (reference sequence). The CDR3 totals 17 residues. As DNA, the CDR3 is TGTGCCAGTAGTATAGGGTTAGTATTATCAAAGGGGAATGAGCAGTTCTTC. Encoded protein: CASSIGLVLSKGNEQFF.